What follows describes a single T cell receptor (beta chain). This sample is part of a study of control samples from healthy donors and cancer patients. V was clipped by 1 base and J by 5 bases, with 14 bases between them. Germline CDR1 and CDR2: MNHNS and SASEGT. The CDR3 runs to 15 residues. Generated by immunoSEQ multiplex PCR, the TCRdb table keeps only in-frame clones and is missing some. Of some 58,000 clones listed, around 87% are singletons. The TCR comes from a woman between 55 and 75 years old with lung cancer. The rearrangement joins TRBV6-1 to TRBJ2-5; D might be TRBD1 or TRBD2, each matching 5 bases. Sequenced input: PBMCs. This CDR3 reads CASSEGPGRGETQYF. The CDR3 bases are TGTGCCAGCAGTGAAGGTCCGGGGCGCGGTGAGACCCAGTACTTC.